This TCR beta chain stems from a study of CXCR3-negative and CXCR3-positive naive CD8 T cells. Whole-study results and caveats: Naive subsets did not differ in surface CD5, and the authors estimated TCR strength using properties of the TRB CDR3. After cryopreservation, CXCR3 expression dropped partially; most assays used fresh PBMCs. The study found more hydrophobic TRB CDR3s in CXCR3-positive naive cells than in CXCR3-negative naive cells.

UMI-tagged TRB cDNA libraries were built via 5' RACE. TCRdb reprocessed the 5' RACE reads and keeps a single row for each CDR3 protein, giving no DNA. This sample's clone table lists about 150,000 distinct CDR3 sequences. A remark on this clonotype: The antigen is not known.

CDR3 size: 16 residues. The germline CDR1 and CDR2 sequences are SEHNR and FQNEAQ (reference sequence). Triplicate sorts of 250,000 to 350,000 cells per CD8+ subset. Naive cells were sorted as CD45RO-, CCR7+, CD27+ and CD95-. This TCR derives from a human donor in good health. Some clones in this sample may be carry-over from other donors' samples. Sequencing input: naive CXCR3+ CD8+ T cells from blood. Subset described: CD45RO-CCR7+CD27+CD95- naive CD8+ T cells expressing CXCR3 (TNR3+). The chain has TRBV7-9 and TRBJ1-1; TCRdb returns TRBD1, unconfirmable since there is no DNA. CDR3 amino acids: CASSTPSATGITEAFF.